The 30 T cell receptor beta chains below were found in one sample sequenced in a study of CD8 T cells in ankylosing spondylitis. TCRdb reprocessed the 5' RACE reads with MiXCR, giving one entry per CDR3 protein. The sample includes about 300,000 distinct CDR3 sequences, around 21% of them seen just once. The sample comprised blood, either unsorted or a sorted T cell fraction (not recorded which). The receptors were sampled from a female donor with ankylosing spondylitis or in good health (not recorded which).

This clonotype occurred many times. V and J are TRBV6-5 and TRBJ2-3; 10 positions agree with TRBD2. The CDR3 extends over 15 amino acids. V lost 4 bases, J lost 5 bases, and 6 bases stayed unmatched. Looked up from germline, CDR1 is MNHEY and CDR2 is SVGAGI. The CDR3 nucleotides read TGTGCCAGCAGTTTCCAGACTAGCGGGCGAGATACGCAGTATTTT. Translated: CASSFQTSGRDTQYF.

This rearrangement joins TRBV20-1 to TRBJ2-1; 7 bases match TRBD2. The CDR3 spans 15 residues. The V and J ends lost 3 bases and 6 bases, in that order; junction bases with no gene match: 11. The germline gives CDR1 DFQATT, CDR2 SNEGSKA (reference sequence). The CDR3 region is CSASTPRGRSNEQFF. DNA of the CDR3: TGCAGTGCTAGCACCCCCCGCGGGAGAAGCAATGAGCAGTTCTTC.

This clonotype showed up just a few times. J is TRBJ2-1 and V is TRBV20-1, with TRBD2 matching 10 bases. CDR3 length: 16 amino acids. Per the germline V gene, CDR1 is DFQATT and CDR2 is SNEGSKA (reference sequence). J was trimmed by 7 bases and V by 1 base; bases with no gene match: 10. CDR3 loop: CSARGREAGGYNEQFF. The DNA for the CDR3 is TGCAGTGCTAGAGGCCGGGAAGCGGGAGGGTATAATGAGCAGTTCTTC.

Only a few counts were recorded for this clonotype. V gene TRBV9 combines with J gene TRBJ2-1; D is unresolved. The CDR3 is made up of 13 amino acids. Between the trimmed V and J ends, which lost 4 bases and 6 bases, there was a span of 11 bases. Germline lookup yields CDR1 SGDLS and CDR2 YYNGEE. CDR3 DNA sequence: TGTGCCAGCAGCCCCAAGGTGGGCAATGAGCAGTTCTTC. This codes for CASSPKVGNEQFF. The whole variable domain, filled in from reference TRBV9 and TRBJ2-1, reads DSGVTQTPKHLITATGQRVTLRCSPRSGDLSVYWYQQSLDQGLQFLIQYYNGEERAKGNILERFSAQQFPDLHSELNLSSLELGDSALYFCASSPKVGNEQFFGPGTRLTVL.

V usage is TRBV11-2 and J usage is TRBJ2-2, with D tentatively TRBD1 (6 bases). Germline V gene lookup returns CDR1 SGHAT and CDR2 FQNNGV. The CDR3 has 18 amino acids. The V and J ends lost 4 bases and 2 bases respectively, with 20 bases between them. The CDR3 spells CASSSPKLGTHNTGELFF. The CDR3 DNA sequence: TGTGCCAGCAGCTCTCCAAAGCTTGGGACACATAACACCGGGGAGCTGTTTTTT.

This clonotype was seen ten or more times. The rearrangement links TRBV29-1 to TRBJ1-5; 7 positions agree with TRBD1. Germline V gene sequence: CDR1 SQVTM, CDR2 ANQGSEA. The CDR3 sequence is 12 residues long. V gave up 6 bases and J gave up 5 bases; unmatched junction bases: 4. CDR3 DNA: TGCAGCGTCCGACAGGGCGATCAGCCCCAGCATTTT. This gives the protein CSVRQGDQPQHF.

The chain joins TRBV5-1 to TRBJ2-1, with TRBD2 matching over 13 bases. J lost 8 bases, V lost 4 bases, and 6 bases had no gene match. This CDR3 contains 15 residues. CDR1 is SGHRS, CDR2 YFSETQ, per germline. The CDR3 DNA reads TGCGCCAGCAGCGCCAGACTAGCGGGAGGCGATGAGCAGTTCTTC. Translation gives CASSARLAGGDEQFF. The variable domain in full, with the rest retrieved from reference TRBV5-1 and TRBJ2-1, is KAGVTQTPRYLIKTRGQQVTLSCSPISGHRSVSWYQQTPGQGLQFLFEYFSETQRNKGNFPGRFSGRQFSNSRSEMNVSTLELGDSALYLCASSARLAGGDEQFFGPGTRLTVL.

A few counts support this clonotype. The rearrangement links TRBV15 to TRBJ2-7; TRBD1 matches 8 bases. The CDR3 runs to 14 residues. V was clipped by 8 bases and J by 5 bases; unmatched bases: 11. The germline V gene encodes CDR1 LNHNV and CDR2 YYDKDF (reference sequence). CDR3 in amino acids: CATSEGRGQNEQYF. The DNA of the CDR3 is TGTGCCACCTCAGAGGGCAGGGGGCAAAACGAGCAGTACTTC.

This clonotype occurred many times. This sequence joins TRBV5-1 and TRBJ2-1; TRBD2 matches at 11 bases. The CDR3 sequence is 17 residues long. Per the germline V gene, CDR1 is SGHRS and CDR2 is YFSETQ. V gave up 2 bases and J gave up 3 bases; unmatched junction bases: 7. The CDR3 reads CASSLVLTSGGYNEQFF. CDR3 nucleotides: TGCGCCAGCAGCTTAGTTCTAACTAGCGGGGGCTACAATGAGCAGTTCTTC.

This clonotype was seen at least ten times. V usage is TRBV20-1 and J usage is TRBJ2-1; the D gene is possibly TRBD1 (6 bases). Germline V CDR1 and CDR2: DFQATT, SNEGSKA (reference sequence). V shed 1 base and J shed 6 bases, with 13 bases lying between them. There are 14 residues in the CDR3. In nucleotides, the CDR3 is TGCAGTGCTAGAGTGTCAGGGGTGGTCAATGAGCAGTTCTTC. It is translated as CSARVSGVVNEQFF.

This clonotype was detected a few times. The DNA of the CDR3 is TGCGCCAGCAGGATCGGGACAGGGGACACTGAAGCTTTCTTT. This sequence encodes CASRIGTGDTEAFF. The chain is built from TRBV5-1 and TRBJ1-1; 10 nucleotides align to TRBD1. J was trimmed by 3 bases and V by 5 bases; bases with no gene match: 4. CDR1 and CDR2 (germline): SGHRS, YFSETQ. This CDR3 contains 14 residues.

This clonotype was seen a few times. V is TRBV20-1 and J is TRBJ1-2, with D hard to call. Germline V CDR1 and CDR2: DFQATT, SNEGSKA (reference sequence). Trimming removed 4 bases from V and 2 bases from J, with 14 bases in between. CDR3 size: 14 residues. The CDR3 sequence is CSANASPSNYGYTF. Written as DNA, the CDR3 is TGCAGTGCTAACGCGAGTCCTTCAAACTATGGCTACACCTTC.

In regard to this clonotype: This sequence may be a read error, since a much larger clone differs from it by one base. V and J are TRBV5-5 and TRBJ1-2; D unclear. Per germline, CDR1 SGHKS and CDR2 YYEKEE (reference sequence). This CDR3 spans 12 amino acids. The ends were cut back, 7 bases at V and 0 bases at J, with 7 bases in the middle. In DNA form, the CDR3 reads TGTGCCAGCGGAGAAGCTAACTATGGCTACACCTTC. It specifies CASGEANYGYTF. The full variable domain, rest sourced from reference TRBV5-5 and TRBJ1-2, is DAGVTQSPTHLIKTRGQQVTLRCSPISGHKSVSWYQQVLGQGPQFIFQYYEKEERGRGNFPDRFSARQFPNYSSELNVNALLLGDSALYLCASGEANYGYTFGSGTRLTVV.

The rearrangement uses TRBV12-3 or TRBV12-4 and TRBJ1-5; the D gene is possibly TRBD1 (6 bases). Trimming left V 8 bases short and J 6 bases short, with 14 bases between. The CDR3 is made up of 13 amino acids. The CDR3 DNA sequence: TGTGCCAGCCGGTCGGGGGCCGGTCAGCCCCAGCATTTT. It specifies CASRSGAGQPQHF.

The chain links TRBV25-1 to TRBJ2-5; D call uncertain. The length of the CDR3 is 13 residues. The germline gives CDR1 MGHDK, CDR2 SYGVNS. Trimming took off 8 bases at V and 4 bases at J, with 14 bases between the two ends. The CDR3 DNA reads as TGTGCCAGCGAGGCGTGGGAAAGAGAGACCCAGTACTTC. Translated, it gives CASEAWERETQYF. The variable domain in full, with the rest retrieved from reference TRBV25-1 and TRBJ2-5, is EADIYQTPRYLVIGTGKKITLECSQTMGHDKMYWYQQDPGMELHLIHYSYGVNSTEKGDLSSESTVSRIRTEHFPLTLESARPSHTSQYLCASEAWERETQYFGPGTRLLVL.

This clonotype was recorded many times. The CDR3 DNA follows: TGCAGCGTTGGGGCAGGCGGTCGAGAGACCCAGTACTTC. Residues: CSVGAGGRETQYF. The chain couples TRBV29-1 to TRBJ2-5; no definite D call. Looked up from germline, CDR1 is SQVTM and CDR2 is ANQGSEA. V was pared by 4 bases and J by 4 bases, with 13 bases between. CDR3 length equals 13 residues.

This clonotype has a handful of counts. The chain joins TRBV10-3 to TRBJ1-4; 8 positions agree with TRBD1. Germline V lookup: CDR1 ENHRY, CDR2 SYGVKD. The CDR3 sequence is 13 residues long. J was trimmed by 7 bases and V by 6 bases; bases with no gene match: 4. The CDR3 reads CAIRTGEGEKLFF. In DNA form, the CDR3 reads TGTGCCATCAGGACAGGGGAAGGTGAAAAACTGTTTTTT.

In its sample, this clonotype was seen many times. This chain links TRBV7-2 with TRBJ1-5; D is unresolved. The CDR3 totals 15 residues. Trimming took off 1 base at V and 0 bases at J, with 7 bases between the two ends. Germline CDR1 reads SGHTA; CDR2 reads FQGNSA. This chain's CDR3 is CASSLVSSSNQPQHF. CDR3 DNA sequence: TGTGCCAGCAGCTTAGTTAGCAGTAGCAATCAGCCCCAGCATTTT.

In this sample, this clonotype turned up many times. This chain connects TRBV7-2 to TRBJ2-3; weak D call: TRBD2 (5 bases). From germline, CDR1 is SGHTA and CDR2 FQGNSA. Trimming shortened V by 4 bases and J by 0 bases, and 17 bases separated the two germline ends. This CDR3 has 17 amino acids. As DNA, the CDR3 is TGTGCCAGCAGCTCCCGCGGATCGGGGAGTAGCACAGATACGCAGTATTTT. Protein sequence: CASSSRGSGSSTDTQYF.

Only a few counts were recorded for this clonotype. The chain links TRBV4-3 to TRBJ2-2; no definite D call. V lost 0 bases, J lost 14 bases, and 13 bases lay in between. Germline values: CDR1 LGHNA, CDR2 YSLEER. The CDR3 has 13 residues. CDR3 bases: TGCGCCAGCAGCCAAGAGGAAAAGGGTAAACTGTTTTTT. Translated, it gives CASSQEEKGKLFF.

This clonotype was seen a few times. The V and J genes are TRBV20-1 and TRBJ1-2; D may be TRBD1 (5 bases). V was clipped by 3 bases and J by 4 bases, with 18 bases between them. Germline loops: CDR1 DFQATT, CDR2 SNEGSKA (reference sequence). The CDR3 has 15 residues. The CDR3 sequence: CSARRDRGPGYGYTF. CDR3 in DNA: TGCAGTGCTAGGAGGGACCGGGGTCCAGGCTATGGCTACACCTTC.

This clonotype has more than one count but fewer than ten. This chain links TRBV30 with TRBJ1-1; the D gene is possibly TRBD1 (5 bases). The CDR3 extends over 13 amino acids. Germline loops: CDR1 GTSNPN, CDR2 SVGIG (reference sequence). The V end lost 7 bases, the J end lost 1 base, and 13 bases lay between the germline ends. This CDR3 reads CAFTRTPNTEAFF. CDR3 nucleotides: TGTGCCTTTACCCGGACACCGAACACTGAAGCTTTCTTT.

The chain has TRBV6-1 and TRBJ2-7; D might be TRBD2 (5 bases). The CDR3 length is 12 residues. In germline, CDR1 is MNHNS, CDR2 SASEGT. V was clipped by 8 bases and J by 3 bases, with 11 bases between them. The CDR3 reads CASGSSIYEQYF. CDR3 DNA sequence: TGTGCCAGCGGGAGTTCCATCTACGAGCAGTACTTC.

The chain has TRBV7-2 and TRBJ2-7; tentative D call: TRBD1 (6 bases). The V end lost 3 bases, the J end lost 1 base, and 16 bases lay between the germline ends. Germline values: CDR1 SGHTA, CDR2 FQGNSA. The CDR3 spans 16 residues. CDR3 region: CASSFRQAYVSYEQYF. CDR3 nucleotides: TGTGCCAGCAGCTTTCGACAGGCCTACGTTTCCTACGAGCAGTACTTC.

This clonotype was seen a few times. The J gene is TRBJ2-5, the V gene TRBV29-1; 7 bases agree with TRBD2. Germline CDR1 reads SQVTM; CDR2 reads ANQGSEA. With V trimmed by 4 bases and J by 1 base, 3 bases remained unmatched. The CDR3 has 13 residues. CDR3 region: CSVGRGIQETQYF. In DNA, the CDR3 is TGCAGCGTTGGGCGGGGGATCCAAGAGACCCAGTACTTC. The full variable domain, its missing parts supplied by reference TRBV29-1 and TRBJ2-5, is SAVISQKPSRDICQRGTSLTIQCQVDSQVTMMFWYRQQPGQSLTLIATANQGSEATYESGFVIDKFPISRPNLTFSTLTVSNMSPEDSSIYLCSVGRGIQETQYFGPGTRLLVL.

This clonotype was counted a few times. The CDR3 here is CASSSPGSGRKETQYF. The CDR3 bases are TGTGCCAGCAGTAGCCCAGGTAGCGGGAGGAAAGAGACCCAGTACTTC. This sequence joins TRBV12-3 or TRBV12-4 and TRBJ2-5; 10 bases fit TRBD2. There are 16 residues in the CDR3. The ends lost 5 bases at V and 3 bases at J; junction bases unmatched: 9.

V and J are TRBV11-2 and TRBJ2-6, with 8 bases aligning to TRBD1. The germline CDR1 and CDR2 sequences are SGHAT and FQNNGV. The V gene end was trimmed by 5 bases and the J gene end by 3 bases; junction bases not matched to a gene: 12. This CDR3 has 18 residues. The CDR3 loop is CASSAIGTGSHGANVLTF. Here the CDR3 DNA reads TGTGCCAGCAGCGCCATTGGGACAGGATCTCATGGGGCCAACGTCCTGACTTTC.

This clonotype was observed a handful of times. The chain employs TRBV7-2 and TRBJ2-1; D is undetermined. Trimming pared 5 bases from V and 8 bases from J, leaving 22 bases between. The CDR3 has 16 amino acids. The germline gives CDR1 SGHTA, CDR2 FQGNSA. Here the CDR3 DNA reads TGTGCCAGCAGCCACCAGAGTCGCAGCCGTTTGGATGAGCAGTTCTTC. Translating gives CASSHQSRSRLDEQFF.

This chain connects TRBV20-1 to TRBJ2-7, with D unresolved. The germline V gene encodes CDR1 DFQATT and CDR2 SNEGSKA (reference sequence). The CDR3 is 12 amino acids. Trimming stripped 6 bases from V and 3 bases from J, with 12 bases between. CDR3 nucleotide sequence: TGCAGTGCCGCGGACCGCAACTACGAGCAGTACTTC. It specifies CSAADRNYEQYF.

The V call is TRBV6-2 or TRBV6-3, the J call TRBJ2-1; 10 bases match TRBD1. Germline V gene lookup returns CDR1 MNHEY and CDR2 SVGEGT. The length of the CDR3 is 14 residues. Trimming removed 8 bases from V and 4 bases from J; junction bases left unmatched: 5. DNA of the CDR3: TGTGCCAGCGCGGCGGGACAGGGGTACAATGAGCAGTTCTTC. This gives the protein CASAAGQGYNEQFF.